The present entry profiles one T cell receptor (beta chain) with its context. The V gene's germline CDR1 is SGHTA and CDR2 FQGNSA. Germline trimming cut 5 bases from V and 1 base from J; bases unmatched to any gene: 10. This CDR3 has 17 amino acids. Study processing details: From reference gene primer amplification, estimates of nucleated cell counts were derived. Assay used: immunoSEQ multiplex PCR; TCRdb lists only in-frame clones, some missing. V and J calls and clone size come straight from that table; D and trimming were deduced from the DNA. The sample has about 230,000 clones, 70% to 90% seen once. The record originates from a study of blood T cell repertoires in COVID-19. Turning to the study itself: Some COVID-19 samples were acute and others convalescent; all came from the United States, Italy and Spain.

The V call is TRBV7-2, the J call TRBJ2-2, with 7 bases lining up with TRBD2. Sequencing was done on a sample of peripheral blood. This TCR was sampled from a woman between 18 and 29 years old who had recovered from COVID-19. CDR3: CASSDPGTNLNTGELFF. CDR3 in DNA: TGTGCCAGCAGCGACCCCGGGACTAACCTGAACACCGGGGAGCTGTTTTTT.